The 14 T cell receptor beta chains in this list originate from one sample, sequenced in a study of spatial heterogeneity in lung cancer (dated by TCRdb to the late 2010s). The time point label corresponds to: blood at routine non-recurrence follow-up after resection. The library was generated by 5' RACE. This sample was sequenced with a NextSeq 500. TCRdb reanalyzed the raw reads on its own, using fastp at Q25 for trimming and MiXCR for clone calling, and kept in-frame beta chains. A single entry per CDR3 protein holds the most common genes and DNA from its merged rows. The sample contains around 4,800 distinct CDR3 sequences, 26% of them found a single time. The ten largest clonotypes hold 4.5% to 6.5% of the sample. Sequenced here: PBMCs, sampled at follow-up. These receptors were taken from a male donor with early-stage non-small cell lung cancer.

V and J are TRBV5-6 and TRBJ2-3; D gene uncertain. The CDR3 consists of 14 residues. Between the trimmed V and J ends, which lost 2 bases and 4 bases, there was a span of 11 bases. From germline, CDR1 is SGHDT and CDR2 YYEEEE. Here the CDR3 reads CASSLASQADTQYF. The CDR3 nucleotides are TGTGCCAGCAGCTTAGCGAGTCAGGCAGATACGCAGTATTTT. Full variable domain (missing parts from reference TRBV5-6 and TRBJ2-3): DAGVTQSPTHLIKTRGQQVTLRCSPKSGHDTVSWYQQALGQGPQFIFQYYEEEERQRGNFPDRFSGHQFPNYSSELNVNALLLGDSALYLCASSLASQADTQYFGPGTRLTVL.

This clonotype qualifies as medium-sized. The chain joins TRBV2 to TRBJ2-7; 8 bases match TRBD2. The germline gives CDR1 SNHLY, CDR2 FYNNEI. V shed 6 bases, J shed 5 bases, and the junction held 15 bases outside the gene matches. This CDR3 has 16 residues. The CDR3 nucleotides read TGTGCCAGCAGCTCCCTCCTCCGAGCGGGAGTTAACGAGCAGTACTTC. This encodes CASSSLLRAGVNEQYF.

V usage is TRBV7-2 and J usage is TRBJ2-7, with D hard to call. CDR1 is SGHTA and CDR2 is FQGNSA in the germline V gene. The CDR3 length is 13 residues. V lost 5 bases and J 0 bases, leaving 8 bases between the germline ends. The CDR3 reads CASSGVTSYEQYF. The CDR3 nucleotides read TGTGCCAGCAGCGGTGTTACCTCCTACGAGCAGTACTTC.

V gene TRBV5-5 combines with J gene TRBJ2-3; perhaps TRBD1 as D (6 bases). Trimming removed 1 base at V and 3 bases at J, with 6 bases between. CDR3 length: 13 residues. Germline values: CDR1 SGHKS, CDR2 YYEKEE (reference sequence). In DNA, the CDR3 is TGTGCCAGCAGCTTGACAGGGACAGATACGCAGTATTTT. This encodes CASSLTGTDTQYF. Looking up the rest from reference TRBV5-5 and TRBJ2-3 gives the full variable domain: DAGVTQSPTHLIKTRGQQVTLRCSPISGHKSVSWYQQVLGQGPQFIFQYYEKEERGRGNFPDRFSARQFPNYSSELNVNALLLGDSALYLCASSLTGTDTQYFGPGTRLTVL.

This clonotype is termed large (0.1 to 1%). The V call is TRBV20-1, the J call TRBJ1-5; D is possibly TRBD1 (6 bases). Germline CDR1 and CDR2: DFQATT and SNEGSKA (reference sequence). This CDR3 comprises 15 residues. Trimming left V 4 bases short and J 0 bases short, with 13 bases between. Here the CDR3 DNA reads TGCAGTGCTATCCGACAGGAGAATAGCAATCAGCCCCAGCATTTT. Its protein is CSAIRQENSNQPQHF.

The rearrangement joins TRBV2 to TRBJ1-1; no clear D. Germline-derived CDR1 and CDR2 are SNHLY and FYNNEI. CDR3 length: 11 residues. Trimming removed 3 bases at V and 7 bases at J, with 6 bases between. DNA of the CDR3: TGTGCCAGCAGTGAGGCTCTTGAAGCTTTCTTT. This gives the protein CASSEALEAFF.

In this sample, this clonotype is medium-sized (0.01 to 0.1%). The chain couples TRBV3-1 to TRBJ1-5; possible D gene TRBD1, 5 bases. CDR1 is LGHDT and CDR2 is YNNKEL in the germline V gene (reference sequence). V lost 1 base and J 7 bases, leaving 11 bases between the germline ends. The CDR3 loop spans 14 amino acids. The CDR3 coding sequence is TGTGCCAGCAGCCAAGCTTCACGGGGGCAGCCCCAGCATTTT. Translated, it gives CASSQASRGQPQHF.

Judged by abundance, this clonotype is medium-sized. The V and J genes are TRBV6-4 and TRBJ2-2, with no clear D. The CDR3 sequence is 14 residues long. CDR1 is MRHNA, CDR2 SNTAGT, per germline. Trimming cost V 10 bases and J 3 bases, with 15 bases left between them. This CDR3 is CATNRDIDTGELFF. The CDR3 nucleotides are TGTGCCACTAATAGGGATATCGACACCGGGGAGCTGTTTTTT.

This clonotype qualifies as medium-sized (0.01 to 0.1%). The rearrangement uses TRBV25-1 and TRBJ2-5, with 8 bases aligning to TRBD1. The CDR3 has 16 amino acids. V was clipped by 3 bases and J by 5 bases; unmatched bases: 11. Germline lookup yields CDR1 MGHDK and CDR2 SYGVNS. CDR3 region: CASSDSSTGAAETQYF. The CDR3 DNA reads as TGTGCCAGCAGTGACTCTTCGACAGGGGCCGCGGAGACCCAGTACTTC.

Written as DNA, the CDR3 is TGTGCCAGCAGTCACCCGGGGGAGGGTCCAAAGGCCAAAAACATTCAGTACTTC. Protein sequence: CASSHPGEGPKAKNIQYF. The chain links TRBV6-6 to TRBJ2-4, with 7 nucleotides matching TRBD2. The CDR3 has 18 residues. The germline gives CDR1 MNHNY, CDR2 SVGAGI (reference sequence). J was trimmed by 1 base and V by 5 bases; bases with no gene match: 14.

The sample holds a few counts of this clonotype. This rearrangement joins TRBV2 to TRBJ2-7; perhaps TRBD1 as D (6 bases). The V and J ends lost 6 bases and 1 base respectively, with 22 bases between them. Germline V gene lookup returns CDR1 SNHLY and CDR2 FYNNEI. The CDR3 is 17 residues long. The CDR3 is CASSQGFSPYLSYEQYF. The CDR3 DNA reads TGTGCCAGCAGCCAGGGGTTCTCTCCCTATTTGTCCTACGAGCAGTACTTC.

This clonotype is medium-sized in the sample. The V gene is TRBV7-9, the J gene TRBJ2-7, with a possible D match to TRBD1 (5 bases). The germline CDR1 and CDR2 sequences are SEHNR and FQNEAQ (reference sequence). There are 13 residues in the CDR3. Deletions cut 5 bases from V and 3 bases from J, with 11 bases between. CDR3 sequence reads: CASSPQENYEQYF. CDR3 bases: TGTGCCAGCAGCCCACAGGAGAACTACGAGCAGTACTTC.

The J gene is TRBJ2-3, the V gene TRBV20-1; D remains ambiguous. The CDR3 loop spans 15 amino acids. The V gene's germline CDR1 is DFQATT and CDR2 SNEGSKA (reference sequence). Trimming shortened V by 1 base and J by 0 bases, and 11 bases separated the two germline ends. CDR3 region: CSARVALASTDTQYF. The CDR3 DNA reads TGCAGTGCTAGAGTCGCCTTGGCAAGCACAGATACGCAGTATTTT.

The V gene is TRBV5-1, the J gene TRBJ1-4, with a tentative D call TRBD1 (6 bases). V was trimmed by 2 bases and J by 3 bases, leaving 11 bases between them. CDR1 and CDR2 (germline): SGHRS, YFSETQ. The CDR3 is made up of 15 amino acids. The chain's CDR3 is CASSFQGPANEKLFF. CDR3 nucleotides: TGCGCCAGCAGCTTCCAGGGGCCGGCTAATGAAAAACTGTTTTTT.